This entry concerns a single T cell receptor (beta chain). Its antigen is unidentified. The assay was immunoSEQ multiplex PCR, and TCRdb's table has in-frame clones only and misses some. The data hold 130,000 to 150,000 clones, with roughly 87% observed a single time. Germline assignment: CDR1 MNHEY and CDR2 SVGAGI. V gave up 3 bases and J gave up 3 bases, with 12 bases separating them. This CDR3 spans 15 amino acids. This sample was taken from a study of cytomegalovirus exposure and HLA in healthy donors. General study findings and limits: The study designated roughly 160 TCR beta chains cytomegalovirus-associated.

Sequencing was performed on PBMCs. This clonotype was sampled from a man aged 18 to 35 in good health and CMV-seropositive. V is TRBV6-5 and J is TRBJ2-1; D is possibly TRBD2 (6 bases). The CDR3 DNA is TGTGCCAGCAGTTATGGAGGGAGTTACTACAATGAGCAGTTCTTC. Translated, it gives CASSYGGSYYNEQFF.